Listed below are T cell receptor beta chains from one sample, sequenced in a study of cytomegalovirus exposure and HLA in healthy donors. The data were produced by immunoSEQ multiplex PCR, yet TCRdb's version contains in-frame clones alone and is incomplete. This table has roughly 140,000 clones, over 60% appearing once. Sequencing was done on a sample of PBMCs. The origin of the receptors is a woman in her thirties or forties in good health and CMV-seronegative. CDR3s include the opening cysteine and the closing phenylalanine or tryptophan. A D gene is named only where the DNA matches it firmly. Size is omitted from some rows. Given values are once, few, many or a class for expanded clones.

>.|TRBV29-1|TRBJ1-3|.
CSVDKNGGNTIYF
TGCAGCGTTGACAAAAACGGGGGAAACACCATATATTTT
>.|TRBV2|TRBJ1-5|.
CASSKPEGRGGNQPQHF
TGTGCCAGCAGCAAGCCAGAAGGCAGGGGAGGCAATCAGCCCCAGCATTTT
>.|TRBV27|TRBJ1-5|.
CASSSRIYSNQPQHF
TGTGCCAGCAGTTCCCGAATCTATAGCAATCAGCCCCAGCATTTT
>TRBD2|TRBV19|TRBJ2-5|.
CASRVRGGVETQYF
TGTGCCAGTAGAGTGCGGGGGGGCGTTGAGACCCAGTACTTC
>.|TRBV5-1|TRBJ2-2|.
CASSPEGGSGTGELFF
TGCGCCAGCAGCCCCGAAGGGGGTTCGGGCACCGGGGAGCTGTTTTTT
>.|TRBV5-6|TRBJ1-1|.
CASSLLVRGTPLRDTEAFF
TGTGCCAGCAGCCTGCTTGTGCGCGGGACCCCCTTGAGGGACACTGAAGCTTTCTTT
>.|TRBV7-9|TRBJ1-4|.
CASSLGSEGPANEKLFF
TGTGCCAGCAGCTTAGGATCGGAGGGTCCGGCTAATGAAAAACTGTTTTTT
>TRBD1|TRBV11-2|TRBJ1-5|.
CASSSGGGDQPQHF
TGTGCCAGCAGCTCGGGAGGGGGCGATCAGCCCCAGCATTTT
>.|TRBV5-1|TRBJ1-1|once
CASSRSRVRGTEAFF
TGCGCCAGCAGCCGATCCAGGGTCCGCGGCACTGAAGCTTTCTTT
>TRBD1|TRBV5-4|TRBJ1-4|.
CASSLSTGGNEKLFF
TGTGCCAGCAGCTTATCAACAGGGGGAAACGAAAAACTGTTTTTT
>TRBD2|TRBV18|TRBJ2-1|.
CASSPFSGTSDFNEQFF
TGTGCCAGCTCACCCTTCTCCGGGACTAGCGATTTCAATGAGCAGTTCTTC
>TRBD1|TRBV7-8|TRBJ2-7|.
CASSRDRPYEQYF
TGTGCCAGCAGCAGGGACAGGCCCTACGAGCAGTACTTC
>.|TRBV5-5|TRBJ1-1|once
CASSLRFSGTEAFF
TGTGCCAGCAGCTTGCGGTTCTCGGGAACTGAAGCTTTCTTT
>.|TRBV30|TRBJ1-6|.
CAWDLFSDRSLHF
TGTGCCTGGGATTTGTTTTCGGACAGATCCCTCCACTTT
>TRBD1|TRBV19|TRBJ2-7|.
CASKEQGAYEQYF
TGTGCCAGTAAAGAACAGGGGGCATACGAGCAGTACTTC
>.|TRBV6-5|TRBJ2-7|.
CASSLQIQDEQYF
TGTGCCAGCAGCCTGCAAATACAGGACGAGCAGTACTTC
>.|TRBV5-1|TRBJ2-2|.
CASSLGDRHILNTGELFF
TGCGCCAGCAGCCTGGGCGACAGACATATATTGAACACCGGGGAGCTGTTTTTT